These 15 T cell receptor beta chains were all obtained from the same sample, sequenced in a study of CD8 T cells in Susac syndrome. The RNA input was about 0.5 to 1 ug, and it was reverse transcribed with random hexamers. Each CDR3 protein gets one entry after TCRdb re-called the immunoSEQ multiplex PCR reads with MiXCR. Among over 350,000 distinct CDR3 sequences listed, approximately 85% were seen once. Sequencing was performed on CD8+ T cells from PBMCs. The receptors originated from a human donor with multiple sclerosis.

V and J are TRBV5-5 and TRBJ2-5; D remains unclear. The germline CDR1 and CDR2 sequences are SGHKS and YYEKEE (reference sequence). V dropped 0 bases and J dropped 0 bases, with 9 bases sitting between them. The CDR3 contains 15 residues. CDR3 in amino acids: CASSLAEAYQETQYF. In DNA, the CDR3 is TGTGCCAGCAGCTTGGCCGAGGCATACCAAGAGACCCAGTACTTC.

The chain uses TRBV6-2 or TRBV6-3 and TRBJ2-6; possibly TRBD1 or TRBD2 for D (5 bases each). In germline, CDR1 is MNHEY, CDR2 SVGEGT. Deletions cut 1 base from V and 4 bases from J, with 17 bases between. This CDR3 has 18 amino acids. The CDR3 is CASSYLTGTWEGANVLTF. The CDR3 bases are TGTGCCAGCAGTTACTTAACCGGGACGTGGGAAGGGGCCAACGTCCTGACTTTC.

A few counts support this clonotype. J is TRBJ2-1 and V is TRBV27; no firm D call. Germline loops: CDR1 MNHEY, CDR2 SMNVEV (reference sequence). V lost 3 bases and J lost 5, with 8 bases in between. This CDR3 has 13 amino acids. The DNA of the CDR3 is TGTGCCAGCAGTTTGTCCGGTAACAATGAGCAGTTCTTC. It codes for CASSLSGNNEQFF.

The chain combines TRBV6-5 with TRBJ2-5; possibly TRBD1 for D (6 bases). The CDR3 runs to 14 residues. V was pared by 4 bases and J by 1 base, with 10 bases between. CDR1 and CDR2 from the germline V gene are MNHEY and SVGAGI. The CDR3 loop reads CASSLDSFQETQYF. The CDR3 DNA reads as TGTGCCAGCAGTTTGGACAGTTTCCAAGAGACCCAGTACTTC.

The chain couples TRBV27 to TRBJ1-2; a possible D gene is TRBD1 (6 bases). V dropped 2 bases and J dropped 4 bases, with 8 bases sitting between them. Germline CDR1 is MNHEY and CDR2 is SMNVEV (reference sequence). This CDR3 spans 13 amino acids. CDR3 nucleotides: TGTGCCAGCAGTTTAGGACAGTTCTATGGCTACACCTTC. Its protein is CASSLGQFYGYTF.

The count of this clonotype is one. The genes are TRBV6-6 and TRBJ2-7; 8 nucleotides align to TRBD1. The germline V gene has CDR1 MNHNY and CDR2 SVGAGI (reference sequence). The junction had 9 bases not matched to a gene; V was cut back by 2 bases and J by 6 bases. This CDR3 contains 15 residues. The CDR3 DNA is TGTGCCAGCAGTTACGCGGCAGGGGGCGCGGGCGAGCAGTACTTC. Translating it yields CASSYAAGGAGEQYF.

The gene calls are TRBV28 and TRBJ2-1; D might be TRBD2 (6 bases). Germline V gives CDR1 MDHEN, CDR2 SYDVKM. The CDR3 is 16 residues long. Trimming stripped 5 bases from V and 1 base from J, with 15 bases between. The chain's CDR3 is CASSPQRVPSYNEQFF. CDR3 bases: TGTGCCAGCAGTCCTCAGCGGGTACCATCCTACAATGAGCAGTTCTTC.

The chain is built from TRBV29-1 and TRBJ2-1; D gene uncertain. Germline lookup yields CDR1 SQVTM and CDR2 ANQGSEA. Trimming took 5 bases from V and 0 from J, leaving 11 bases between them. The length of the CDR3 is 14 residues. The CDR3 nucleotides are TGCAGCGTTCCCCTAGTCTCCTCCTACAATGAGCAGTTCTTC. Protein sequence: CSVPLVSSYNEQFF.

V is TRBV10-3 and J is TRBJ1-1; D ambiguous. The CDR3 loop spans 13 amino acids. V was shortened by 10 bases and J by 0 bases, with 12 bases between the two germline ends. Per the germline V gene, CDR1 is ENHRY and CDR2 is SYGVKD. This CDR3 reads CATTSLVNTEAFF. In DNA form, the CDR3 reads TGTGCCACCACATCGCTCGTGAACACTGAAGCTTTCTTT.

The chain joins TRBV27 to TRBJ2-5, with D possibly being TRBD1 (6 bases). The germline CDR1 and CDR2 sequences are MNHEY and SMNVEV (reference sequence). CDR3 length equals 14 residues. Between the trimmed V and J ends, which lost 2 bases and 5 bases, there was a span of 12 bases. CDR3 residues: CASSLTGFMETQYF. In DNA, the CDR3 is TGTGCCAGCAGTTTAACAGGGTTTATGGAGACCCAGTACTTC.

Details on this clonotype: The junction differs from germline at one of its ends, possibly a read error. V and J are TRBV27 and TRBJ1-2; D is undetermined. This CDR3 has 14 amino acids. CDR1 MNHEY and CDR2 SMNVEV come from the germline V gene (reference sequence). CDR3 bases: TGTGCCAGCAGTCCGGGAGGTACCTTCTATGGCTACACCTTT. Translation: CASSPGGTFYGYTF.

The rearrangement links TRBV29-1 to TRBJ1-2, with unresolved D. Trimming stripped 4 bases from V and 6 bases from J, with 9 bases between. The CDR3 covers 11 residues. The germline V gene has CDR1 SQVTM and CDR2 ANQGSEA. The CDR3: CSVARDDGYTF. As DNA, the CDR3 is TGCAGCGTTGCCCGAGACGATGGCTACACCTTC. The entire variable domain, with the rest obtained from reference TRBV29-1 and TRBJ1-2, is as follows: SAVISQKPSRDICQRGTSLTIQCQVDSQVTMMFWYRQQPGQSLTLIATANQGSEATYESGFVIDKFPISRPNLTFSTLTVSNMSPEDSSIYLCSVARDDGYTFGSGTRLTVV.

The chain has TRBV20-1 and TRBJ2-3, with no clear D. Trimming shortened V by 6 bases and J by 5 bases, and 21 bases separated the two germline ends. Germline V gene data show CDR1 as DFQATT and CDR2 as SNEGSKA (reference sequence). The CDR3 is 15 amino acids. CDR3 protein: CSAPDPFSNLDTQYF. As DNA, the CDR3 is TGCAGTGCCCCGGACCCCTTTTCGAATCTAGATACGCAGTATTTT.

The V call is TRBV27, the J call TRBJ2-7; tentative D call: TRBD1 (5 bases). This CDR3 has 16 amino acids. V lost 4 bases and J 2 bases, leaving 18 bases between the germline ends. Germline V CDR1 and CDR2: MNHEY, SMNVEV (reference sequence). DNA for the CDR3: TGTGCCAGCAGTTCCCACGGTGGGGCCACGGCCTACGAGCAGTACTTC. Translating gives CASSSHGGATAYEQYF.

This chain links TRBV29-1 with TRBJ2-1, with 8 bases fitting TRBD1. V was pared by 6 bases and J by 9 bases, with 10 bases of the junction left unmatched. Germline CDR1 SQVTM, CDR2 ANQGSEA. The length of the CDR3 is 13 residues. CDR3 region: CSVQLQGEAEQFF. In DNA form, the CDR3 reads TGCAGCGTACAATTACAGGGGGAGGCTGAGCAGTTCTTC.